Below are 5 T cell receptor beta chains sequenced from a single sample in a study of blood T cell repertoires in COVID-19 (dated by TCRdb to the early 2020s). Library preparation used the immunoSEQ multiplex PCR assay. As stored in TCRdb, this immuneACCESS dataset retains in-frame rearrangements with V and J assigned. A fraction of the clones does not appear; measured against another copy, unresolved V genes explain less than half of the discrepancy, and the remainder lacks a known reason. The sample table holds 150,000 to 200,000 clones, of which roughly 73% were seen once. 2.8% of the sample belongs to the ten largest clones. Sequencing was done on a sample of peripheral blood. The receptors here all came from a woman older than 75 with active or convalescent COVID-19.

The gene calls are TRBV28 and TRBJ2-3; the D gene is possibly TRBD1 (6 bases). This CDR3 is built from 15 residues. From germline, CDR1 is MDHEN and CDR2 SYDVKM. Trimming stripped 8 bases from V and 0 bases from J, with 15 bases between. Here the CDR3 reads CASAGGQMSTDTQYF. The CDR3 coding sequence is TGTGCCAGCGCCGGAGGACAGATGAGCACAGATACGCAGTATTTT.

This clone was counted a few times. The rearrangement uses TRBV5-1 and TRBJ2-3; D remains unclear. V gave up 4 bases and J gave up 2 bases, with 23 bases separating them. Germline CDR1 and CDR2: SGHRS and YFSETQ. The CDR3 runs 18 residues. The CDR3 reads CASSKSSAGRSPTDTQYF. The DNA of the CDR3 is TGCGCCAGCAGCAAGTCCTCTGCCGGCAGGTCTCCCACAGATACGCAGTATTTT.

The V gene is TRBV28, the J gene TRBJ1-1; no definite D call. The V end was cut by 5 bases, the J end by 11 bases, with 15 bases between. Per germline, CDR1 MDHEN and CDR2 SYDVKM. This CDR3 has 12 amino acids. CDR3 amino acids: CASSRPGSGAFF. The CDR3 nucleotides are TGTGCCAGCAGTCGTCCAGGCTCGGGGGCTTTCTTT.

This chain connects TRBV7-2 to TRBJ1-2, with TRBD1 matching over 9 bases. CDR1 and CDR2 (germline): SGHTA, FQGNSA. This CDR3 contains 14 residues. The V gene end was trimmed by 5 bases and the J gene end by 5 bases; junction bases not matched to a gene: 6. In DNA, the CDR3 is TGTGCCAGCAGCCGTGGACAGGGGCTGTATGGCTACACCTTC. Translating gives CASSRGQGLYGYTF.

The chain combines TRBV5-8 with TRBJ1-1; no firm D call. Trimming pared 1 base from V and 7 bases from J, leaving 5 bases between. The CDR3 sequence is 11 residues long. Germline V gives CDR1 SGHTS, CDR2 YDEGEE. The CDR3 DNA is TGTGCCAGCAGCTTGCTAGATGAAGCTTTCTTT. Its protein product is CASSLLDEAFF.